This T cell receptor beta chain was recorded in a study of blood T cells in healthy people across ages (dated by TCRdb to 2014 to 2015). At the level of the whole study: In model experiments, roughly one uniquely barcoded TCR beta cDNA molecule per two T cells was captured by template switching. Using deep sequencing normalized with unique cDNA molecular identifiers, the study measured how TCR beta repertoire diversity changes with age. Four age groups were formed from the donors: young (average roughly 16 years), middle-aged (approximately 41), aged (about 62) and long-lived (about 75). To avoid experimental bias, donors of different ages were randomly spread across the sequencing lanes. For two donors (one aged 18 to 29 and one aged 80 or older), the study analyzed two additional independent replicas of 1 million unique cDNA reads from the same blood draw. The research as a whole found: Observed TCR beta diversity correlated strongly with the percentage of naive T cells measured by flow cytometry. Donor CMV infection status was unknown, potentially confounding age-related changes in expanded clonotypes. Because profiling used bulk unsorted PBMCs, naive and antigen-experienced compartments could not be compared conclusively. Estimates of total diversity based on one million sequenced T cells were considered lower bounds and underestimates. Compared with the aged group, the long-lived group had more naive CD4+ T cells, fewer expanded clones and increased TCR diversity, suggesting age selection. As age increased, observed TCR beta diversity per million T cells dropped in a roughly linear way, and a significant reduction was already evident by age 40.

The donors were under 40 Caucasian individuals from Russia, aged about 6 to 100 years, who were systemically healthy. Approximately 9.3 milliliters of peripheral blood were drawn from each donor into EDTA-treated Vacutainer tubes. Ficoll-Paque density-gradient centrifugation was used to isolate PBMCs, with at least 6 million per sample. Trizol reagent was used to extract total RNA from the PBMCs, yielding at least 6 micrograms per sample. For every donor, flow cytometry on a PBMC aliquot measured the percentage of naive CD45RAhigh/CD27high T cells. Library construction relied on 5' RACE. The sequencer was an Illumina HiSeq 2500. A second about 7 to 12 cycle PCR used a sample-barcoded 5' primer and a J-beta primer mix. A template-switch 5' adaptor carrying 12 random nucleotides introduced a unique molecular identifier onto each TCR beta cDNA molecule. Each sample yielded at least 3 million CDR3-containing paired-end reads. First-strand cDNA synthesis was performed from all RNA using the Mint cDNA synthesis kit, with priming by a TRBC-specific oligonucleotide. After uracil-DNA glycosylase treatment, a first 18-cycle PCR used universal primers M1SS and BC2_uni_R on all cDNA. The paper's processing steps were these. Each sample was normalized by randomly selecting 1 million high-quality reads, each carrying a distinct molecular identifier. Reads sharing molecular identifiers were discarded rather than binned into consensus sequences. CDR3 identification, clonotype clustering and error correction used MiTCR with a Q25 quality threshold and the strictest error-elimination algorithm. A nonparametric unseen species model using Euler transformation provided a lower-bound estimate of total TCR beta diversity. Using fastp at Q25 and MiXCR, TCRdb reprocessed the public reads and kept productive beta chains. Rows merge per CDR3 protein into single entries with the most common DNA and genes. The V and J calls and clone size come from TCRdb's table, not from the authors' own analysis. The sample data list roughly 800,000 distinct CDR3 sequences, and 55% to 75% of these were observed just once. 20% to 25% of the sample goes to the ten largest clones.

V loses 6 bases of germline sequence and J loses 3 bases, and the interval between the two ends is 18 bases. As encoded in the germline V gene, CDR1 is MNHNS while CDR2 is SASEGT. The CDR3 spans 15 residues, from the cysteine through the phenylalanine. Kept here is only the CDR3 DNA, which spans 45 bases and is read in frame from base 1. Turning to this clonotype: The antigen this receptor binds is unknown. Per-base quality was not reported, and no clone a single base away is much larger than it.

The TCR sequence derives from a man in his thirties or forties in good health. The V and J genes are TRBV6-1 and TRBJ2-7, with TRBD1 perhaps the D gene, on 5 matching bases. Sequencing used blood. The DNA is TGTGCCAGCAGGCAAGGGGCATCTTTACGCTACGAGCAGTACTTC. Translation gives CASRQGASLRYEQYF.